The clone carrying this T cell receptor beta chain was observed once. The sample comes from a study of T cell changes during pregnancy in multiple sclerosis. Trimming took off 4 bases at V and 6 bases at J, with 17 bases between the two ends. The CDR3 is made up of 15 amino acids. In germline, CDR1 is SGDLS, CDR2 YYNGEE. Using immunoSEQ multiplex PCR, the repertoire was profiled, and TCRdb retains in-frame clones only, with some absent. The sample consists of around 100,000 clones, 80% to 95% of them appearing once. The rearrangement joins TRBV9 to TRBJ2-1; a possible D gene is TRBD2 (7 bases). The receptor's source is a female donor with multiple sclerosis, enrolled in a pregnancy study. The input for sequencing was peripheral blood, taken in the third trimester of pregnancy. The CDR3 protein is CASSTGTTQGNEQFF. The CDR3, as DNA: TGTGCCAGCAGCACAGGGACTACCCAAGGCAATGAGCAGTTCTTC.